This T cell receptor (beta chain) was captured in a study of shared clonotypes between healthy human individuals. Study results and limitations: Researchers sampled only blood; tissue repertoires likely differ.

V shed 4 bases, J shed 5 bases, and the junction held 8 bases outside the gene matches. CDR1 is LNHDA, CDR2 SQIVND, per germline (reference sequence). The CDR3 extends over 16 amino acids. Authors' data handling: Filtering differed since immunoSEQ provided only junctions, with no quality scores. Clones were read by immunoSEQ multiplex PCR, and TCRdb kept only the in-frame ones, dropping some. The DNA gave D and trimming, while V, J and clone size come from that table. The repertoire has 2 million to 2.5 million clones, over 85% of them found once; the top ten carry 0.35% to 0.45%. With respect to this clone: Antigen specificity is unknown.

The specimen was naive CD4+ T cells from PBMCs. Documented subset: CD45RA+ positively selected. The rearrangement joins TRBV19 to TRBJ2-3, with 11 nucleotides matching TRBD1. The source is a man younger than 35 in good health. Some clones in this sample may be carry-over from other donors' samples. DNA for the CDR3: TGTGCCAGTAGTACCCTCGGACAGGGGGCGAAAGATACGCAGTATTTT. Translation: CASSTLGQGAKDTQYF.